Listed below are T cell receptor beta chains from one sample, sequenced in a study of regulatory T cells in long-lasting Graves disease. Via MiXCR, TCRdb re-called the multiplex PCR reads, giving one row per CDR3 protein. This table has about 660,000 distinct CDR3 sequences, approximately 31% appearing once. Material: peripheral blood mononuclear cells (PBMCs), obtained when the disease was refractory, from a patient treated with antithyroid drugs. These receptors were taken from a female donor with Graves disease. CDR3s include the opening cysteine and the closing phenylalanine or tryptophan. A D gene is named only where the DNA matches it firmly. Size is stated for part of the rows, as once, few or many counts, or as a class when the clone is expanded.

J gene,V gene,D gene,clone size,CDR3 DNA,CDR3 protein
TRBJ2-7,TRBV6-1,TRBD2,few,TGTGCCAGCACGACGGGAGGGCCGGAGGAGCAGTACTTC,CASTTGGPEEQYF
TRBJ2-3,TRBV12-3/TRBV12-4,NA,NA,TGTGCCAGCAGTAGGACTCTCCGCTCTACAGATACGCAGTATTTT,CASSRTLRSTDTQYF
TRBJ2-5,TRBV28,NA,many,TGTGCCAGCAGTCACCCTGGACAGCACTACGAACAAGAGACCCAGTACTTC,CASSHPGQHYEQETQYF
TRBJ1-1,TRBV13,NA,few,TGTGCCAGCAGCTCCCCCGGACAGATCAACACTGAAGCTTTCTTT,CASSSPGQINTEAFF
TRBJ2-4,TRBV11-2,TRBD2,few,TGTGCCAGCAGCCCTTGCGGGAGAGGAGCCAAAAACATTCAGTACTTC,CASSPCGRGAKNIQYF
TRBJ2-7,TRBV30,TRBD1,NA,TGTGCCTGGAGCCCCAGCAGCGTACCGGACAGGGGCTCCTACGAGCAGTACTTC,CAWSPSSVPDRGSYEQYF
TRBJ1-2,TRBV27,NA,few,TGTGCCAGCAGTTTATTCCCAGGGCCCTATGGCTACACCTTC,CASSLFPGPYGYTF
TRBJ2-5,TRBV11-2,NA,many,TGTGCCAGCAGTTTTACACCAGAGACCCAGTACTTC,CASSFTPETQYF
TRBJ2-5,TRBV11-2,NA,few,TGTGCCAGCAGCTTAGCCGTGGGTACCCCGTACCAAGAGACCCAGTACTTC,CASSLAVGTPYQETQYF
TRBJ2-2,TRBV7-6,TRBD2,few,TGTGCCAGCAGCTTAGTAGCGGGAGGACGGACCGGGGAGCTGTTTTTT,CASSLVAGGRTGELFF
TRBJ1-1,TRBV6-2/TRBV6-3,TRBD1,many,TGTGCCAGCAGCACCGGGACAGCGAACACTGAAGCTTTCTTT,CASSTGTANTEAFF
TRBJ1-3,TRBV19,NA,few,TGTGCCAGTAGTATTTGGGGTTCTGGAAACACCATATATTTT,CASSIWGSGNTIYF
TRBJ2-7,TRBV29-1,TRBD1,NA,TGCAGCGTTACCGGGACAGTAACCTACGAGCAGTACTTC,CSVTGTVTYEQYF
TRBJ1-2,TRBV20-1,NA,NA,TGCAGTGCCAGGCTGACGGGCTATGGCTACACCTTC,CSARLTGYGYTF
TRBJ1-6,TRBV18,NA,few,TGTGCCAGCTCACCAGGCAGAGCTAGAGGGTCACCCCTCCACTTT,CASSPGRARGSPLHF
TRBJ1-1,TRBV27,NA,NA,TGTGCCAGCAGCCTACGGGGGGGAGTGAACACTGAAGCTTTCTTT,CASSLRGGVNTEAFF
TRBJ1-6,TRBV28,NA,few,TGTGCCAGCGGGGTACCGAGCTCCTATAATTCACCCCTCCACTTT,CASGVPSSYNSPLHF
TRBJ1-2,TRBV28,TRBD1,many,TGTGCCAGCAGTCTAAGGGACAGGTTTGGAGGCTACACCTTC,CASSLRDRFGGYTF